The rows below give T cell receptor beta chains drawn from one sample of a study of naive and memory T cell subsets. One entry per CDR3 protein results from TCRdb running MiXCR on the UMI-ligation and nested PCR reads. The sample lists more than 20,000 distinct CDR3 sequences, approximately 5.7% occurring once. The sample was skin, taken from a tuberculin skin test site. The source is an adult in good health. The CDR3 runs from the conserved cysteine through the conserved F or W. A D gene is named only where the DNA matches it firmly. Clone size, where shown, is once, few, many, or a class for clones that have expanded.

V	size	D	J	DNA	CDR3
TRBV7-2	many	-	TRBJ2-7	TGTGCCAGCAGCTTACGCGACACGCTTCACTCCTACGAGCAGTACTTC	CASSLRDTLHSYEQYF
TRBV4-1	few	-	TRBJ1-3	TGCGCCAGCAGCCAATGGCAGCCAGGAAACACCATATATTTT	CASSQWQPGNTIYF
TRBV6-1	-	TRBD1	TRBJ1-1	TGTGCCAGCAGCTTCACACAGGGGACTGAAGCTTTCTTT	CASSFTQGTEAFF
TRBV10-3	many	-	TRBJ1-2	TGTGCCATCTCGGGTGACAGGCCTCAATTCTATGGCTACACCTTC	CAISGDRPQFYGYTF
TRBV28	many	-	TRBJ2-7	TGTGCCAGCAGTTCCTCCCGCGCGGGGATATACCCCTCTTCCCACTACTACGAGCAGTACTTC	CASSSSRAGIYPSSHYYEQYF
TRBV28	-	-	TRBJ1-2	TGTGCCAGCAGTTTATGGACAGAAGTGGGCTACACCTTC	CASSLWTEVGYTF
TRBV4-1	-	TRBD1	TRBJ1-2	TGCGCCAGCAGCCAAGGAATCAGGCCGGGACAGTCCTATGGCTACACCTTC	CASSQGIRPGQSYGYTF
TRBV5-6	many	-	TRBJ2-2	TGTGCCAGCAGCTTGGTGGCCTCCGGGGAGCTGTTTTTT	CASSLVASGELFF
TRBV6-6	many	-	TRBJ1-5	TGTGCCAGCAGTTACTCGACGGCGGGGATCGAGGATCAGCCCCAGCATTTT	CASSYSTAGIEDQPQHF
TRBV25-1	-	TRBD2	TRBJ2-7	TGTGCCAGCTCGGGGTCCGAGACTAGCGAAAACTACGAGCAGTACTTC	CASSGSETSENYEQYF
TRBV11-2	many	TRBD2	TRBJ2-1	TGTGCCAGCAGCCCATTGACTAGCGGCTCCTACAATGAGCAGTTCTTC	CASSPLTSGSYNEQFF
TRBV4-1	many	TRBD2	TRBJ2-1	TGCGCCAGCAGCCAAGATCTAGCGGGAGGGCCCGGTGAGCAGTTCTTC	CASSQDLAGGPGEQFF
TRBV6-2/TRBV6-3	many	-	TRBJ2-1	TGTGCCAGCAGTTACGGAGGAAACACGGGCAATGAGCAGTTCTTC	CASSYGGNTGNEQFF
TRBV5-1	many	-	TRBJ1-2	TGCGCCAGCAGCTTGGATGTGTGGAACTATGGCTACACCTTC	CASSLDVWNYGYTF
TRBV20-1	medium-sized	TRBD2	TRBJ2-6	TGCAGTGCTAGTCTAGGCGGGAGCTCTGGGGCCAACGTCCTGACTTTC	CSASLGGSSGANVLTF
TRBV5-1	-	TRBD1	TRBJ1-1	TGCGCCACTTCTTCCGGGACAGGGGGGGGGAACACTGAAGCTTTCTTT	CATSSGTGGGNTEAFF
TRBV6-2/TRBV6-3	many	-	TRBJ1-1	TGTGCCAGCAGTTACTCATCGGCAGGGACCGAGGCTTTCTTT	CASSYSSAGTEAFF
TRBV6-6	many	-	TRBJ1-2	TGTGCCAGCAGTGCCGGGACATCGGAGGACTATGGCTACACCTTC	CASSAGTSEDYGYTF
TRBV20-1	many	-	TRBJ2-2	TGCAGTGCCATTAGCGACGCGAACACCGGGGAGCTGTTTTTT	CSAISDANTGELFF
TRBV15	-	-	TRBJ2-1	TGTGCCACCAGCAGTCATTGGGCTCAGGGTGGTGAGCAGTTCTTC	CATSSHWAQGGEQFF
TRBV20-1	few	TRBD2	TRBJ2-3	TGCAGTGCTCGGACTAGCGGGAGAACAGATACGCAGTATTTT	CSARTSGRTDTQYF
TRBV7-2	few	-	TRBJ2-1	TGTGCCAGCAGCTACCCCGGACAGTACAATGAGCAGTTCTTC	CASSYPGQYNEQFF
TRBV20-1	few	TRBD2	TRBJ2-7	TGCAGTGCTAGTAAGGGACTAGCGGGACAGCAGTACTTC	CSASKGLAGQQYF
TRBV27	medium-sized	TRBD2	TRBJ2-1	TGTGCCAGCAGTTCGGGACTAGCGGGAGGGTATTCTAGCTACAATGAGCAGTTCTTC	CASSSGLAGGYSSYNEQFF
TRBV6-2/TRBV6-3	many	TRBD1	TRBJ1-1	TGTGCCAGCAGTTCCCCTCCGGGACAGGGGATGAACACTGAAGCTTTCTTT	CASSSPPGQGMNTEAFF
TRBV7-8	few	-	TRBJ1-5	TGTGCCAGCAGCCCGTATGACAGGAGCAATCAGCCCCAGCATTTT	CASSPYDRSNQPQHF
TRBV9	many	TRBD1	TRBJ2-1	TGTGCCAGCAGCGCCCTCGACAGGGATGAGCAGTTCTTC	CASSALDRDEQFF
TRBV7-9	many	-	TRBJ1-1	TGTGCCAGCAGCTTTCCCCTAACTCTCCGGGACACTGAAGCTTTCTTT	CASSFPLTLRDTEAFF
TRBV3-1	many	TRBD1	TRBJ1-1	TGTGCCAGCAGCCAAGATTCTGCGGACAGGGTGACAACTGAAGCTTTCTTT	CASSQDSADRVTTEAFF
TRBV4-3	-	-	TRBJ1-4	TGCGCCAGCAGCCGAGGACCCGAGGGGAGAAATGAAAAACTGTTTTTT	CASSRGPEGRNEKLFF
TRBV4-2	medium-sized	TRBD2	TRBJ2-5	TGTGCCAGCAGCCAAGTGTTGGGAGGGCGGGAGACCCAGTACTTC	CASSQVLGGRETQYF
TRBV20-1	many	TRBD1	TRBJ1-2	TGCAGTGCTTCCAGGACAGGGTATGGCTACACCTTC	CSASRTGYGYTF
TRBV12-3/TRBV12-4	many	TRBD2	TRBJ2-1	TGTGCCAGCAGTTCTGGACTAGCGGGAAGTCGTGAGCAGTTCTTC	CASSSGLAGSREQFF
TRBV13	many	-	TRBJ2-2	TGTGCCAGCAGCATGCTTGGCGCTTCGAACACCGGGGAGCTGTTTTTT	CASSMLGASNTGELFF
TRBV28	-	TRBD1	TRBJ1-3	TGTGCCAGCAGTCCCCTCCTGGACAGGCTTGGAAACACCATATATTTT	CASSPLLDRLGNTIYF
TRBV3-1	-	-	TRBJ2-7	TGTGCCAGCACGAACGCCGCCTACGAGCAGTACTTC	CASTNAAYEQYF
TRBV6-1	-	-	TRBJ2-3	TGTGCCAGCAGTGAAAGAGCGGGCCCAGATACGCAGTATTTT	CASSERAGPDTQYF
TRBV21-1	many	-	TRBJ2-7	TGTGCCAGCAGCAAGATACAGGGTGTGGGCGAGCAGTACTTC	CASSKIQGVGEQYF
TRBV6-2/TRBV6-3	many	-	TRBJ2-7	TGTGCCAGCAGGGGCGTTGGGCGGGCAACAGAGCAGTACTTC	CASRGVGRATEQYF
TRBV10-3	-	TRBD1	TRBJ1-6	TGTGCCATCAGTGAGTCGGGGACAGGGACATACTATAATTCACCCCTCCACTTT	CAISESGTGTYYNSPLHF
TRBV7-2	many	-	TRBJ2-3	TGTGCCAGCAGCTTGGGCCAGGCCTCCCGGATGATGCAGTATTTT	CASSLGQASRMMQYF
TRBV7-2	medium-sized	TRBD1	TRBJ1-5	TGTGCCAGCAGCTTAGAGGGACAGGGCAATCAGCCCCAGCATTTT	CASSLEGQGNQPQHF
TRBV5-1	medium-sized	TRBD1	TRBJ2-1	TGCGCCAGCAGCCCAACCCCACCGGGACAGGGAGGACGCAATGAGCAGTTCTTC	CASSPTPPGQGGRNEQFF
TRBV7-9	many	-	TRBJ2-1	TGTGCCAGCACCTCAGCGGGCGGCTGGCAGTTCTTC	CASTSAGGWQFF
TRBV28	many	TRBD2	TRBJ2-5	TGTGCCAGCAGTCACGTCGCGGGGGGCAATTTAAGAGACCAAGAGACCCAGTACTTC	CASSHVAGGNLRDQETQYF
TRBV20-1	few	TRBD1	TRBJ1-5	TGCAGTGCAATTAGCCGGGACAGGGTTCAGCCCCAGCATTTT	CSAISRDRVQPQHF
TRBV6-2/TRBV6-3	few	TRBD2	TRBJ2-1	TGTGCCAGCAGCGGGGGTACTAGCGGGAGTTACAATGAGCAGTTCTTC	CASSGGTSGSYNEQFF
TRBV29-1	medium-sized	TRBD1	TRBJ1-1	TGCAGCGTTGCGACCACAGGGGCCCCGACTGAAGCTTTCTTT	CSVATTGAPTEAFF
TRBV18	many	-	TRBJ2-7	TGTGCCAGCTCACTACGGACAGTTACCTACGAGCAGTACTTC	CASSLRTVTYEQYF
TRBV5-4	many	-	TRBJ2-1	TGTGCCAGCAGCTTGTGGAGACAAGTACCGTTCTTC	CASSLWRQVPFF
TRBV20-1	many	TRBD1	TRBJ2-2	TGCAGTGCTAGAAGGACAGGGGGGCCCGGGGAGCTGTTTTTT	CSARRTGGPGELFF
TRBV28	many	-	TRBJ1-2	TGTGCCAGCACCTCCCCCGGGGGGGGCCCCGACTATGGCTACACCTTC	CASTSPGGGPDYGYTF
TRBV5-4	many	TRBD1	TRBJ1-1	TGTGCCAGCAGCCCAGGACAGGGGGCTGTAGGTTCAGGAGCTTTCTTT	CASSPGQGAVGSGAFF
TRBV24-1	few	TRBD2	TRBJ2-1	TGTGCCACCAGTAACCCAGCGGGAGGGCCCATGAATGAGCAGTTCTTC	CATSNPAGGPMNEQFF
TRBV24-1	many	TRBD1	TRBJ2-2	TGTGCCACCAGTGATTCGAGGACAGGAAAACGTGGCACCGGGGAGCTGTTTTTT	CATSDSRTGKRGTGELFF
TRBV4-3	-	-	TRBJ2-6	TGCGCCAGCAGCCAAGATTGGTCAGGGGGGGGGGCCAACGTCCTGACTTTC	CASSQDWSGGGANVLTF
TRBV3-1	many	TRBD1	TRBJ2-3	TGTGCCAGCAGCCAAGGACAGGGGGCGTTGGGAGATACGCAGTATTTT	CASSQGQGALGDTQYF
TRBV6-2/TRBV6-3	many	TRBD2	TRBJ2-1	TGTGCCAGCAGTTACCCGACTAGCGGGAGGAGTTCCTACAATGAGCAGTTCTTC	CASSYPTSGRSSYNEQFF
TRBV7-2	-	TRBD2	TRBJ2-7	TGTGCCAGCAGCCTCGGACTAGCGGGGACATACGAGCAGTACTTC	CASSLGLAGTYEQYF